This T cell receptor (beta chain) was captured by sequencing in a study of T cells in Graves' hyperthyroidism and ophthalmopathy. General study points: Blood also carried most thyroid clonotypes expanded above 0.001.

Deletions cut 7 bases from V and 4 bases from J, with 17 bases between. This CDR3 comprises 14 residues. Germline lookup yields CDR1 SQVTM and CDR2 ANQGSEA. There are many counts of this clonotype. Its antigen remains unknown. TCR beta CDR3 region amplification was performed from RNA transcripts. TCR CDR3 underwent first-round RT-PCR with the HTBI primer set. TCRdb re-analysed the multiplex PCR reads in MiXCR, keeping a single row per CDR3 protein. Of 300,000 to 450,000 distinct CDR3 sequences in the sample, 14% are singletons; the top ten hold roughly a fifth. The sequenced sample consisted of blood. The genes are TRBV29-1 and TRBJ2-1; weak D call: TRBD1 (6 bases). This TCR was recovered from a woman aged 25 to 45 with Graves' ophthalmopathy. The CDR3 protein is CSATQGDRYNEQFF. CDR3 in DNA: TGCAGCGCTACACAGGGAGATCGTTACAATGAGCAGTTCTTC.